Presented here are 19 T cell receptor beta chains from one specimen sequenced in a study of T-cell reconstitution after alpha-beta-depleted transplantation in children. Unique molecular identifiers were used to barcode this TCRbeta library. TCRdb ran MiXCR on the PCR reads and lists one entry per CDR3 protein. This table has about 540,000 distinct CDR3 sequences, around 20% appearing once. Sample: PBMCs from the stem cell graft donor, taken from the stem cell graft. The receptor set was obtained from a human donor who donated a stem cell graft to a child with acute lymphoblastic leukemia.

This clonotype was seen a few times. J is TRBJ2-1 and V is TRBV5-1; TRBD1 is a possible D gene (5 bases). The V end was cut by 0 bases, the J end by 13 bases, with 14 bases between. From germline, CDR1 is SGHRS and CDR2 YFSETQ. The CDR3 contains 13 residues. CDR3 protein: CASSLAKGNGQFF. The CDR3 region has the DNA TGCGCCAGCAGCTTGGCTAAGGGGAACGGACAGTTCTTC.

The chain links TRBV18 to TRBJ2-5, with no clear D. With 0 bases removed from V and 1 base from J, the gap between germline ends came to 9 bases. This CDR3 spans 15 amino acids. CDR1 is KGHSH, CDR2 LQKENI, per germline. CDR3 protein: CASSPPGSPQETQYF. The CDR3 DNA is TGTGCCAGCTCACCACCGGGCTCCCCCCAAGAGACCCAGTACTTC.

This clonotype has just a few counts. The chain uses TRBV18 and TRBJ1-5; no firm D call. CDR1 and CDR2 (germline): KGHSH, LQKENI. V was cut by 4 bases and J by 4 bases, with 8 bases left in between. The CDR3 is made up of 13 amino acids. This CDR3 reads CASSQAVNQPQHF. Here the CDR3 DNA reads TGTGCCAGCTCACAGGCCGTTAATCAGCCCCAGCATTTT.

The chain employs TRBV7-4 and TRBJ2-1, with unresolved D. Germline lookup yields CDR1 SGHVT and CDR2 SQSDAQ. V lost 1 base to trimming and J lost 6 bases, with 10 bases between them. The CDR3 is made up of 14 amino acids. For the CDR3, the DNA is TGTGCCAGCAGCTTAGGGCACTCCGGCAATGAGCAGTTCTTC. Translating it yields CASSLGHSGNEQFF.

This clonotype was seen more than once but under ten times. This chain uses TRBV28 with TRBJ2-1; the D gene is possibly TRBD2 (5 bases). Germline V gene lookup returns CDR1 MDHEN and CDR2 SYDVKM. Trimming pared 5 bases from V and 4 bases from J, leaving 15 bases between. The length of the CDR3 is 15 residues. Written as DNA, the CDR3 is TGTGCCAGCAGTGCCCGAGGAGGCGGATACAATGAGCAGTTCTTC. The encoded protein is CASSARGGGYNEQFF.

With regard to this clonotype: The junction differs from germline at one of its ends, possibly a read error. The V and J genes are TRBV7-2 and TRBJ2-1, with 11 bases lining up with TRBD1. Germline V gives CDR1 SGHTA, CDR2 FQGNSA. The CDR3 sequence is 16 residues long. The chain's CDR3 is CASSSQIRDRGCEQFF. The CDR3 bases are TGTGCTAGCAGCTCACAGATCCGGGACAGGGGGTGTGAGCAGTTCTTC.

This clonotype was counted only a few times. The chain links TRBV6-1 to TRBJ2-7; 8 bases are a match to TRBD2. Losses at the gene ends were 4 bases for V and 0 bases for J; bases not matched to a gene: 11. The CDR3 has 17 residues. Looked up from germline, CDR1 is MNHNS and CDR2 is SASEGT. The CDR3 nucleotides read TGTGCCAGCAGTGCCGGGAGGGCGGGTGCCAGCTCCTACGAGCAGTACTTC. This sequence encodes CASSAGRAGASSYEQYF.

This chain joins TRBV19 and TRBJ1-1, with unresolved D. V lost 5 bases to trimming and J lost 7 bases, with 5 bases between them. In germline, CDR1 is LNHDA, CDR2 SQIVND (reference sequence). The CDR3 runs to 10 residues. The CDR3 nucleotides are TGTGCCAGTAGTGGCTTTGAAGCTTTCTTT. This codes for CASSGFEAFF.

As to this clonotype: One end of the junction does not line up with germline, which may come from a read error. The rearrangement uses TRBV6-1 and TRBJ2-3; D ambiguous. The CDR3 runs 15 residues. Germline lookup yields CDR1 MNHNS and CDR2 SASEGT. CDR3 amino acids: CASSEALWGTDTQYF. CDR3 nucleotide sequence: TGTGCCAGCAGTGAAGCCCTGTGGGGAACAGATACGCAGTATTTC.

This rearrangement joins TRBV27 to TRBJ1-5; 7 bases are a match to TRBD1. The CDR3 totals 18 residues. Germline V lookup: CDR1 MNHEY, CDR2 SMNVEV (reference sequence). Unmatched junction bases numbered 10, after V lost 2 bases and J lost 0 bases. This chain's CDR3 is CASSLRGPGTVSNQPQHF. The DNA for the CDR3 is TGTGCCAGCAGTTTAAGGGGACCAGGGACAGTTAGCAATCAGCCCCAGCATTTT.

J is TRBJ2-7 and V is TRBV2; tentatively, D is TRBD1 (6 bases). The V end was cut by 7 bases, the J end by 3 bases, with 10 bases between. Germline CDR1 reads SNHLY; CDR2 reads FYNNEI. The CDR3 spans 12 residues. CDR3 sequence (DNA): TGTGCCAGCAAGAACAGGGACTACGAGCAGTACTTC. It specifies CASKNRDYEQYF.

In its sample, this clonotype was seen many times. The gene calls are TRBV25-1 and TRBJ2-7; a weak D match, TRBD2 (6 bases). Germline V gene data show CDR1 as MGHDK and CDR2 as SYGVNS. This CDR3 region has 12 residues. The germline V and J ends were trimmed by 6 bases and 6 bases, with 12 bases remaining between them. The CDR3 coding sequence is TGTGCCAGCAGGAGAGGAGGGACCGAGCAGTACTTC. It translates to CASRRGGTEQYF.

This CDR3 is CVGSRDGAYEQYF. The CDR3 nucleotides read TGTGTCGGGAGCCGGGACGGAGCCTACGAGCAGTACTTC. The V call is TRBV12-3 or TRBV12-4, the J call TRBJ2-7; D perhaps matches TRBD2 (6 bases). The CDR3 runs to 13 residues.

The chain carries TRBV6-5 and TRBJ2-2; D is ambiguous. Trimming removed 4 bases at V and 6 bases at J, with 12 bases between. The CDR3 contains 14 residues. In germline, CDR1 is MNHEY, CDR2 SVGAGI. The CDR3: CASSSAVEAGELFF. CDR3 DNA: TGTGCCAGCAGTTCGGCAGTAGAAGCCGGGGAGCTGTTTTTT.

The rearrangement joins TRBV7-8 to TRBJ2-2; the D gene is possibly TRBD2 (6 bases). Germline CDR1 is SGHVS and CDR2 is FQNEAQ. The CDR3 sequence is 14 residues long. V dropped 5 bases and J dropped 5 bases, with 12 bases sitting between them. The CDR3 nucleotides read TGTGCCAGCAGCAGACTAGAGATTACCGGGGAGCTGTTTTTT. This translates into CASSRLEITGELFF.

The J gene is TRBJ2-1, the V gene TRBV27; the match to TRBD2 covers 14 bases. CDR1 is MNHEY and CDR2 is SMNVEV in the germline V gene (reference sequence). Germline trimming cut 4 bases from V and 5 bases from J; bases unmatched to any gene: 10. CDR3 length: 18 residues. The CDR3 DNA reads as TGTGCCAGCAGTTCCGGACTAGCGGGAGGCCCCCGGAACAATGAGCAGTTCTTC. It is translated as CASSSGLAGGPRNNEQFF.

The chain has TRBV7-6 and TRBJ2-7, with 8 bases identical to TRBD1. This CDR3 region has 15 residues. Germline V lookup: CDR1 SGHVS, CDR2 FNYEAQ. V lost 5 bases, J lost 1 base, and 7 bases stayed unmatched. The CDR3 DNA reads TGTGCCAGCAGCCCTGACAGGGGTCGATCCTACGAGCAGTACTTC. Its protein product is CASSPDRGRSYEQYF. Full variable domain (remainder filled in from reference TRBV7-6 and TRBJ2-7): GAGVSQSPRYKVTKRGQDVALRCDPISGHVSLYWYRQALGQGPEFLTYFNYEAQQDKSGLPNDRFSAERPEGSISTLTIQRTEQRDSAMYRCASSPDRGRSYEQYFGPGTRLTVT.

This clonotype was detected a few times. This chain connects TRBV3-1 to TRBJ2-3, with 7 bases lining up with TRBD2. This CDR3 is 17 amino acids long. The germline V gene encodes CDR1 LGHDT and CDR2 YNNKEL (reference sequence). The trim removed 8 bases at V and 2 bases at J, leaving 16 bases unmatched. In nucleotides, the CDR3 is TGTGCCAGCTGGGACTATATCTTGATCAGGGCCACAGATACGCAGTATTTT. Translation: CASWDYILIRATDTQYF.

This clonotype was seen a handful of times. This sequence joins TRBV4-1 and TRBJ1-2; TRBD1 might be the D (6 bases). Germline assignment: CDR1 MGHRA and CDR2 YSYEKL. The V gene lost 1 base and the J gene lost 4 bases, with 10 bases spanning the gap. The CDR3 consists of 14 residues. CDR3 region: CASSQVGGSYGYTF. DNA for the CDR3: TGCGCCAGCAGCCAAGTAGGGGGGTCCTATGGCTACACCTTC.